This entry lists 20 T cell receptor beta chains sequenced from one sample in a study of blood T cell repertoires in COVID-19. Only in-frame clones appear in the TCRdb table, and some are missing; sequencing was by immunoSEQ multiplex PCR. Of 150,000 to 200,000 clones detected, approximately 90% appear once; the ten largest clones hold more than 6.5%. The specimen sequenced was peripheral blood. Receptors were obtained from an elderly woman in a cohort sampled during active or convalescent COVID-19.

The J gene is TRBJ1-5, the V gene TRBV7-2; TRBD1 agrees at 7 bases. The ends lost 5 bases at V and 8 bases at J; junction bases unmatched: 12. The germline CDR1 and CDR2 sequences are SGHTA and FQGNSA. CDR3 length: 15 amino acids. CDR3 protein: CASSQYRDSKKPQHF. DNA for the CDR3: TGTGCCAGCAGCCAATACCGGGACAGCAAGAAGCCCCAGCATTTT.

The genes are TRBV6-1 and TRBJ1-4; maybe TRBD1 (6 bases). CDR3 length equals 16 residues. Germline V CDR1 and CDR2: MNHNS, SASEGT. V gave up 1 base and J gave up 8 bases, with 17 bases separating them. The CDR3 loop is CASSEGSLGAREKLFF. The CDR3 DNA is TGTGCCAGCAGTGAAGGGTCTTTGGGGGCTCGGGAAAAACTGTTTTTT.

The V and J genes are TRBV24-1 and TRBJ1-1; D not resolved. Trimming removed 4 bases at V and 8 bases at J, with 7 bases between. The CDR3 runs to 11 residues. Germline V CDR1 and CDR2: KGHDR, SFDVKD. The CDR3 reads CATSDGFEAFF. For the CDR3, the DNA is TGTGCCACCAGTGACGGTTTCGAAGCTTTCTTT.

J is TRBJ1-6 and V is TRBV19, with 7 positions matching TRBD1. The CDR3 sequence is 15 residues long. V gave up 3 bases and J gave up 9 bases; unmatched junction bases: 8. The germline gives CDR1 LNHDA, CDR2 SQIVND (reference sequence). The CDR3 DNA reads TGTGCCAGTAGTATCCGTCCGACAGGGCGTTCACCCCTCCACTTT. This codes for CASSIRPTGRSPLHF. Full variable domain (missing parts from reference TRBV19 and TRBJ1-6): DGGITQSPKYLFRKEGQNVTLSCEQNLNHDAMYWYRQDPGQGLRLIYYSQIVNDFQKGDIAEGYSVSREKKESFPLTVTSAQKNPTAFYLCASSIRPTGRSPLHFGNGTRLTVT.

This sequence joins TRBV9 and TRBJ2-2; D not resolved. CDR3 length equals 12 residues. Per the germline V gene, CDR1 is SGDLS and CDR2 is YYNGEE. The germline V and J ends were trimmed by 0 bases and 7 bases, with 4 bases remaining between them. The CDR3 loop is CASSVGGGELFF. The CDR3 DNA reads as TGTGCCAGCAGCGTAGGAGGCGGGGAGCTGTTTTTT. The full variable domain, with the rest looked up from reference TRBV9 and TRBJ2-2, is DSGVTQTPKHLITATGQRVTLRCSPRSGDLSVYWYQQSLDQGLQFLIQYYNGEERAKGNILERFSAQQFPDLHSELNLSSLELGDSALYFCASSVGGGELFFGEGSRLTVL.

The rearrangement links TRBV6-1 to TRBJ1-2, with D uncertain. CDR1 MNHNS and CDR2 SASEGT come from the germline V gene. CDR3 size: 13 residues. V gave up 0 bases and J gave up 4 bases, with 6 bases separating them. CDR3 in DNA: TGTGCCAGCAGTGAAGCTGAGGGCTATGGCTACACCTTC. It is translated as CASSEAEGYGYTF.

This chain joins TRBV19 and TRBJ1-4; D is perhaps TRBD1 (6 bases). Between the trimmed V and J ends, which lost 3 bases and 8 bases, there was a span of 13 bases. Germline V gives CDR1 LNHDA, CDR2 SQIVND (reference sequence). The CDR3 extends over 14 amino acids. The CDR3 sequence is CASSIGGPYEKLFF. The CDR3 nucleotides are TGTGCCAGTAGTATCGGGGGGCCTTACGAAAAACTGTTTTTT.

The CDR3 sequence is CASAGTSGGAHEQFF. The CDR3, as DNA: TGTGCCAGCGCCGGGACTAGCGGGGGGGCCCATGAGCAGTTCTTC. This chain connects TRBV6-4 to TRBJ2-1; TRBD2 matches at 16 bases. This CDR3 contains 15 residues. V lost 8 bases and J lost 8; bases outside the gene matches: 6. Germline values: CDR1 MRHNA, CDR2 SNTAGT.

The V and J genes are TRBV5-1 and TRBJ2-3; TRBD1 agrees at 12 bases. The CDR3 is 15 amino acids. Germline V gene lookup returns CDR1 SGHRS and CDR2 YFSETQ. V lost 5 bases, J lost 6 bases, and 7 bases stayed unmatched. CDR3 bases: TGCGCCAGCAGAGCCGGGACAGGGGGCTCTGATACGCAGTATTTT. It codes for CASRAGTGGSDTQYF.

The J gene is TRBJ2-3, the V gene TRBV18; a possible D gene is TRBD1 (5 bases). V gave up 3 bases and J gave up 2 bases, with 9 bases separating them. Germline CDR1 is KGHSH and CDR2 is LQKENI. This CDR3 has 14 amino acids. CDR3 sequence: CASSPGPATDTQYF. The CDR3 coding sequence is TGTGCCAGCTCACCGGGGCCCGCCACAGATACGCAGTATTTT.

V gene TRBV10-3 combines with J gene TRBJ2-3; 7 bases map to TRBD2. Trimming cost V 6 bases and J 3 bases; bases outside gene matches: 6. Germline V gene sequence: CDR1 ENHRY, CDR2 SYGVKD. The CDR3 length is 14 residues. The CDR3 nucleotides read TGTGCCATCAGGGCCGGGGAGGGTACAGATACGCAGTATTTT. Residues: CAIRAGEGTDTQYF.

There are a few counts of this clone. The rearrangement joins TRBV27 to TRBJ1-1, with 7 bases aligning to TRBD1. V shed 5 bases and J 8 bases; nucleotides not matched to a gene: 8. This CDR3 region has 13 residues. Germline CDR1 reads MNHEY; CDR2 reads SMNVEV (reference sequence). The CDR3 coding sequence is TGTGCCAGCAGTCTCCGGACAGGAGAAGAAGCTTTCTTT. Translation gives CASSLRTGEEAFF.

In DNA, the CDR3 is TGTGCCAGCAGTTTTCGGACAGCCTCCTACGAGCAGTACTTC. The encoded protein is CASSFRTASYEQYF. This chain joins TRBV6-2 or TRBV6-3 and TRBJ2-7, with D perhaps matching TRBD1 (6 bases). Trimming removed 4 bases from V and 0 bases from J, with 10 bases in between. Looked up from germline, CDR1 is MNHEY and CDR2 is SVGEGT. This CDR3 is 14 amino acids long.

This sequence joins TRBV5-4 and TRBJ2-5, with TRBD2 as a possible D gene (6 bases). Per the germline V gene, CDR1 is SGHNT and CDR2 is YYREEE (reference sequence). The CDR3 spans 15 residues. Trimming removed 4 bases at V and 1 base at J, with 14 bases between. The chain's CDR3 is CASSTDYPSQETQYF. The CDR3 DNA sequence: TGTGCCAGCAGCACGGACTACCCATCCCAAGAGACCCAGTACTTC.

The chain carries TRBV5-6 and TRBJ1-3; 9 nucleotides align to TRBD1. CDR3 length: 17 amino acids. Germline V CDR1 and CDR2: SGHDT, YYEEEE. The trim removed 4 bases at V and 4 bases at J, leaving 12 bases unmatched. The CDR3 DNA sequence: TGTGCCAGCAGCCGTGGGACAGGGAGGTCAACAGGAAACACCATATATTTT. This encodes CASSRGTGRSTGNTIYF.

CDR3 nucleotides: TGTGCCACCAGTGATGGCGGCAGGGATTTAACAGATACGCAGTATTTT. Amino acids: CATSDGGRDLTDTQYF. The chain links TRBV24-1 to TRBJ2-3, with TRBD1 as a possible D gene (5 bases). Trimming removed 3 bases at V and 3 bases at J, with 15 bases between. Germline CDR1 reads KGHDR; CDR2 reads SFDVKD. The CDR3 is 16 residues long.

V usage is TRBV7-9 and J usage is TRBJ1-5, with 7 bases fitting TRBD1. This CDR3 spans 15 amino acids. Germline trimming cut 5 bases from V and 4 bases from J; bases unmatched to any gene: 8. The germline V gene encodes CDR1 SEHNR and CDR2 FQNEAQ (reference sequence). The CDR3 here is CASSASGTVNQPQHF. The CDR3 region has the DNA TGTGCCAGCAGCGCATCCGGGACAGTAAATCAGCCCCAGCATTTT.

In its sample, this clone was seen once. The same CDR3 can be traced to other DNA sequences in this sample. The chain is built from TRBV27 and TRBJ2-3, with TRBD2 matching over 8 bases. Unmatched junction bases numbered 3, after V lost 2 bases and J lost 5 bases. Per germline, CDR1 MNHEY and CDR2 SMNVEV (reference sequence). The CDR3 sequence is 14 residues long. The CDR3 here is CASSLGLARDTQYF. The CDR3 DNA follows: TGTGCCAGCAGTTTAGGACTAGCAAGAGATACGCAGTATTTT.

The CDR3 here is CASSTQGVNGNQPQHF. CDR3 coding DNA: TGTGCCAGCTCTACACAAGGGGTCAACGGCAATCAGCCCCAGCATTTT. V is TRBV18 and J is TRBJ1-5, with D maybe TRBD1 (5 bases). This CDR3 contains 16 residues. V was shortened by 6 bases and J by 2 bases, with 17 bases between the two germline ends. CDR1 is KGHSH, CDR2 LQKENI, per germline.

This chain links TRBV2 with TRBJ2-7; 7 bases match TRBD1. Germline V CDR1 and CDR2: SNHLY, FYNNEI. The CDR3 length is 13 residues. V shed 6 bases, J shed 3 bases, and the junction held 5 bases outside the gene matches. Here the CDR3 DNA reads TGTGCCAGCAGCGAGACAGGGCTCTACGAGCAGTACGTC. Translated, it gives CASSETGLYEQYV.